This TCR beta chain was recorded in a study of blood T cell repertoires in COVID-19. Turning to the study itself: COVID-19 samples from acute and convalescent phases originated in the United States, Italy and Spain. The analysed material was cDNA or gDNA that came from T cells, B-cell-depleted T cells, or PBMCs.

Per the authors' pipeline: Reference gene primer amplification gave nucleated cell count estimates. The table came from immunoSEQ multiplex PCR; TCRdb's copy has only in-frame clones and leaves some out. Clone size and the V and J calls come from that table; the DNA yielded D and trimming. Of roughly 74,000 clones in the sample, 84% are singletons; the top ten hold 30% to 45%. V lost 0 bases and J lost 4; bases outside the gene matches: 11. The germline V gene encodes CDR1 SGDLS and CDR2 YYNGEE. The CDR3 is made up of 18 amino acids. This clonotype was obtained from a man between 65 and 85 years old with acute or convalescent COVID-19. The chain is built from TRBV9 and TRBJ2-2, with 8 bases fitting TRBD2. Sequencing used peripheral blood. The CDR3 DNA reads TGTGCCAGCAGCGTAGCCATTAGCGGGAATAAACTCACCGGGGAGCTGTTTTTT. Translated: CASSVAISGNKLTGELFF.